The 30 T cell receptor beta chains listed next were all sequenced from one sample in a study of OX40 agonist ivuxolimab in advanced cancers. TCRdb keeps only in-frame clones here, not all; method: immunoSEQ multiplex PCR. The sample shows fewer than 120,000 clones, roughly 90% of them seen only once. Sample: CD4+ or CD8+ T cells sorted from blood, taken in a trial of the OX40 agonist ivuxolimab. The receptor set was obtained from an adult with an advanced solid tumor such as melanoma, head and neck, liver or kidney cancer.

Details on this clone: At one boundary the junction diverges from the germline segment, which might be a read error. The chain couples TRBV7-9 to TRBJ2-4; no reliable D call. The CDR3 covers 15 residues. Per germline, CDR1 SEHNR and CDR2 FQNEAQ (reference sequence). The DNA of the CDR3 is TGTGCCAACAGCCTATTGACGGTAGCCAAAAACATTCAGTACTTC. Residues: CANSLLTVAKNIQYF.

The chain uses TRBV27 and TRBJ1-5; D may be TRBD1 (5 bases). The length of the CDR3 is 14 residues. CDR1 and CDR2 (germline): MNHEY, SMNVEV (reference sequence). Trimming stripped 2 bases from V and 4 bases from J, with 9 bases between. CDR3: CASSLMAGNQPQHF. The DNA of the CDR3 is TGTGCCAGCAGTTTAATGGCAGGGAATCAGCCCCAGCATTTT.

The rearrangement uses TRBV7-2 and TRBJ1-2; D gene unclear. The CDR3 is 13 amino acids. Germline V gene data show CDR1 as SGHTA and CDR2 as FQGNSA. With 3 bases removed from V and 6 bases from J, the gap between germline ends came to 11 bases. The CDR3 sequence: CASSFNAQDGYTF. CDR3 nucleotide sequence: TGTGCCAGCAGCTTCAACGCCCAGGATGGCTACACCTTC.

This chain joins TRBV21-1 and TRBJ1-5. TRBV21-1 is listed as a pseudogene. The CDR3 is 16 amino acids. The CDR3 region has the DNA TGTGCCAGCAGCAAAGAGCGGGTACGGGGGCGTGAGCCCCAGCATTTT. Translation: CASSKERVRGREPQHF.

J is TRBJ1-5 and V is TRBV30, with D tentatively TRBD1 (5 bases). Germline V gives CDR1 GTSNPN, CDR2 SVGIG (reference sequence). The ends were cut back, 1 base at V and 4 bases at J, with 5 bases in the middle. The CDR3 loop spans 12 amino acids. In DNA, the CDR3 is TGTGCCTGGAGTGGGGGGAATCAGCCCCAGCATTTT. Its protein is CAWSGGNQPQHF.

This chain uses TRBV7-2 with TRBJ2-1, with a tentative D call TRBD2 (5 bases). The V end lost 0 bases, the J end lost 5 bases, and 8 bases lay between the germline ends. The CDR3 totals 14 residues. Germline V gene lookup returns CDR1 SGHTA and CDR2 FQGNSA. CDR3 sequence reads: CASSLAEGNNEQFF. The CDR3 nucleotides read TGTGCCAGCAGCTTAGCCGAGGGAAACAATGAGCAGTTCTTC.

The genes are TRBV7-2 and TRBJ2-3; 14 bases are a match to TRBD2. Germline V gives CDR1 SGHTA, CDR2 FQGNSA. The CDR3 totals 19 residues. J lost 2 bases, V lost 5 bases, and 12 bases had no gene match. CDR3 sequence reads: CASSGKGLAGEKLTDTQYF. The CDR3 bases are TGTGCCAGCAGCGGAAAGGGACTAGCGGGGGAAAAACTCACAGATACGCAGTATTTT.

This chain connects TRBV2 to TRBJ1-2, with 7 bases that match TRBD1. Per the germline V gene, CDR1 is SNHLY and CDR2 is FYNNEI. The CDR3 runs 14 residues. V shed 6 bases, J shed 3 bases, and the junction held 7 bases outside the gene matches. CDR3 nucleotide sequence: TGTGCCAGCAGCCCGGACAGGAGTGACTATGGCTACACCTTC. Its protein product is CASSPDRSDYGYTF.

This sequence joins TRBV5-8 and TRBJ1-1; D is possibly TRBD1 (5 bases). This CDR3 region has 16 residues. Between the trimmed V and J ends, which lost 1 base and 0 bases, there was a span of 13 bases. CDR1 and CDR2 from the germline V gene are SGHTS and YDEGEE. This CDR3 reads CASSLSGQGMNTEAFF. The CDR3 region has the DNA TGTGCCAGCAGCTTGTCCGGCCAGGGTATGAACACTGAAGCTTTCTTT.

V and J are TRBV7-2 and TRBJ2-2; 12 bases are shared with TRBD2. This CDR3 contains 17 residues. Germline CDR1 and CDR2: SGHTA and FQGNSA. Trimming took 5 bases from V and 3 from J; bases not matched to a gene: 7. In DNA form, the CDR3 reads TGTGCCAGCAGCGATAGGCGGACTAGCGGGGACACCGGGGAGCTGTTTTTT. It specifies CASSDRRTSGDTGELFF. Full variable domain (remainder filled in from reference TRBV7-2 and TRBJ2-2): GAGVSQSPSNKVTEKGKDVELRCDPISGHTALYWYRQSLGQGLEFLIYFQGNSAPDKSGLPSDRFSAERTGGSVSTLTIQRTQQEDSAVYLCASSDRRTSGDTGELFFGEGSRLTVL.

There are a few counts of this clone. The V call is TRBV30, the J call TRBJ1-1; no firm D call. Germline loops: CDR1 GTSNPN, CDR2 SVGIG (reference sequence). V dropped 8 bases and J dropped 1 base, with 8 bases sitting between them. The CDR3 extends over 11 amino acids. This chain's CDR3 is CASRTNTEAFF. In DNA, the CDR3 is TGTGCCAGCAGGACGAACACTGAAGCTTTCTTT. The full variable domain, rest sourced from reference TRBV30 and TRBJ1-1, is SQTIHQWPATLVQPVGSPLSLECTVEGTSNPNLYWYRQAAGRGLQLLFYSVGIGQISSEVPQNLSASRPQDRQFILSSKKLLLSDSGFYLCASRTNTEAFFGQGTRLTVV.

In this sample, this clone turned up once. V gene TRBV7-3 combines with J gene TRBJ2-1; the match to TRBD1 covers 10 bases. This CDR3 is built from 15 residues. Germline-derived CDR1 and CDR2 are SGHTA and FQGTGA. The trim removed 4 bases at V and 7 bases at J, leaving 7 bases unmatched. In DNA, the CDR3 is TGTGCCAGCAGCTACCGACAGGGGGCGATGAATGAGCAGTTCTTC. The encoded protein is CASSYRQGAMNEQFF.

This chain connects TRBV7-3 to TRBJ2-7; no clear D. Germline CDR1 and CDR2: SGHTA and FQGTGA. V shed 4 bases and J shed 1 base, with 23 bases lying between them. This CDR3 is built from 18 residues. This CDR3 reads CASSSTRYIEGNSYEQYF. CDR3 bases: TGTGCCAGCAGCTCGACCCGTTATATTGAAGGGAATTCCTACGAGCAGTACTTC.

This chain connects TRBV18 to TRBJ1-5; weak D call: TRBD1 (5 bases). Trimming took off 3 bases at V and 5 bases at J, with 17 bases between the two ends. This CDR3 spans 16 amino acids. Per germline, CDR1 KGHSH and CDR2 LQKENI. CDR3 residues: CASSPGVRNRDQPQHF. The CDR3 region has the DNA TGTGCCAGCTCACCGGGGGTAAGGAATCGGGATCAGCCCCAGCATTTT.

This sequence joins TRBV7-3 and TRBJ2-1; 9 bases are shared with TRBD2. The germline CDR1 and CDR2 sequences are SGHTA and FQGTGA. The J segment lost 6 bases and the V segment lost 2 bases, leaving 2 bases of the junction unmatched. The CDR3 length is 14 residues. The DNA for the CDR3 is TGTGCCAGCAGCTTAGCGGGAGGGAGCAATGAGCAGTTCTTC. Translated, it gives CASSLAGGSNEQFF.

The V and J genes are TRBV19 and TRBJ1-3; possible D gene TRBD1, 5 bases. Trimming pared 1 base from V and 0 bases from J, leaving 10 bases between. Germline CDR1 is LNHDA and CDR2 is SQIVND (reference sequence). This CDR3 has 16 residues. The CDR3 sequence: CASSIGGDGSGNTIYF. As DNA, the CDR3 is TGTGCCAGTAGTATAGGAGGGGACGGCTCTGGAAACACCATATATTTT.

This chain uses TRBV5-5 with TRBJ1-2; TRBD1 agrees at 9 bases. This CDR3 region has 18 residues. Germline-derived CDR1 and CDR2 are SGHKS and YYEKEE (reference sequence). With V trimmed by 3 bases and J by 4 bases, 16 bases remained unmatched. The DNA for the CDR3 is TGTGCCAGCAGCTCGTTACAGGGGGCCGAGACCATTGTCTATGGCTACACCTTC. Protein sequence: CASSSLQGAETIVYGYTF.

This rearrangement joins TRBV7-2 to TRBJ1-2, with 7 positions matching TRBD1. The CDR3 sequence is 13 residues long. J was trimmed by 7 bases and V by 7 bases; bases with no gene match: 9. Germline CDR1 reads SGHTA; CDR2 reads FQGNSA. CDR3 nucleotide sequence: TGTGCCAGCAACCTAGACAGGGACGGTGGCTACACCTTC. Protein product: CASNLDRDGGYTF.

For this clone: One end of the junction is discordant with germline, which a read error may explain. J is TRBJ2-7 and V is TRBV6-5, with D maybe TRBD2 (6 bases). The CDR3 covers 13 residues. Germline V CDR1 and CDR2: MNHEY, SVGAGI. The CDR3: CVSSQTRVSRQYF. The CDR3, as DNA: TGTGTCAGCAGCCAGACTAGGGTCTCGCGGCAGTACTTC.

The J gene is TRBJ1-5, the V gene TRBV28, with TRBD1 matching 7 bases. The germline CDR1 and CDR2 sequences are MDHEN and SYDVKM. V dropped 9 bases and J dropped 0; count of bases not matched to a gene: 2. The CDR3 length is 13 residues. The CDR3 nucleotides are TGTGCCAGTCAGGGGGATAGCAATCAGCCCCAGCATTTT. Translated, it gives CASQGDSNQPQHF.

V usage is TRBV6-5 and J usage is TRBJ1-4; D gene ambiguous. The CDR3 loop spans 16 amino acids. The germline V gene encodes CDR1 MNHEY and CDR2 SVGAGI. V lost 0 bases and J lost 7, with 15 bases in between. The CDR3 loop is CASSYSPLAVGEKLFF. CDR3 DNA: TGTGCCAGCAGTTACTCTCCGTTGGCGGTGGGTGAAAAACTGTTTTTT.

This clone was seen only a few times. J is TRBJ1-2 and V is TRBV7-9, with a tentative D call TRBD1 (6 bases). The CDR3 length is 13 residues. The V end was cut by 6 bases, the J end by 1 base, with 9 bases between. From germline, CDR1 is SEHNR and CDR2 FQNEAQ (reference sequence). CDR3 sequence reads: CASRLQGNYGYTF. The CDR3 DNA reads as TGTGCCAGCAGGTTACAGGGTAACTATGGCTACACCTTC.

This chain joins TRBV7-9 and TRBJ1-4; D is uncertain. The ends were cut back, 5 bases at V and 5 bases at J, with 15 bases in the middle. The CDR3 totals 15 residues. Germline CDR1 SEHNR, CDR2 FQNEAQ (reference sequence). CDR3 bases: TGTGCCAGCAGCCCGGGAATGGAGATAAATGAAAAACTGTTTTTT. This gives the protein CASSPGMEINEKLFF.

The CDR3, as DNA: TGTGCCAGCAGTGAAGGAGGGAGAGGGAAAGCTTTCTTT. This codes for CASSEGGRGKAFF. The chain couples TRBV25-1 to TRBJ1-1; D is ambiguous. CDR1 MGHDK and CDR2 SYGVNS come from the germline V gene. The V end was cut by 2 bases, the J end by 9 bases, with 13 bases between. The CDR3 is made up of 13 amino acids.

V and J are TRBV28 and TRBJ1-1; D is uncertain. This CDR3 is 16 amino acids long. V dropped 6 bases and J dropped 0 bases, with 17 bases sitting between them. In germline, CDR1 is MDHEN, CDR2 SYDVKM. CDR3 DNA: TGTGCCAGCAGCACCCCCCAGGAACTTCTGAACACTGAAGCTTTCTTT. It yields the protein CASSTPQELLNTEAFF.

This chain connects TRBV5-1 to TRBJ1-1; D possibly corresponds to TRBD1 (5 bases). Germline V CDR1 and CDR2: SGHRS, YFSETQ. The CDR3 spans 14 residues. Trimming took 1 base from V and 10 from J, leaving 17 bases between them. CDR3 bases: TGCGCCAGCAGCTTGAGTTCGATCAGGGAGGGAGCTTTCTTT. This translates into CASSLSSIREGAFF.

This clone came up once. This chain uses TRBV11-3 with TRBJ2-1, with 7 nucleotides matching TRBD2. V was clipped by 1 base and J by 8 bases; unmatched bases: 11. CDR3 size: 16 residues. The germline CDR1 and CDR2 sequences are SGHNT and YENEEA. Here the CDR3 reads CASSLGGGRGGDEQFF. CDR3 in DNA: TGTGCCAGCAGCTTAGGTGGCGGGAGAGGCGGCGATGAGCAGTTCTTC.

J is TRBJ1-2 and V is TRBV19, with 7 bases matching TRBD1. This CDR3 region has 14 residues. V gave up 10 bases and J gave up 2 bases; unmatched junction bases: 10. In germline, CDR1 is LNHDA, CDR2 SQIVND (reference sequence). The CDR3 nucleotides read TGTGCCACCAAGGACAGGACGCCGAACTATGGCTACACCTTC. Protein product: CATKDRTPNYGYTF. Looking up the rest from reference TRBV19 and TRBJ1-2 gives the full variable domain: DGGITQSPKYLFRKEGQNVTLSCEQNLNHDAMYWYRQDPGQGLRLIYYSQIVNDFQKGDIAEGYSVSREKKESFPLTVTSAQKNPTAFYLCATKDRTPNYGYTFGSGTRLTVV.

The chain links TRBV7-9 to TRBJ1-4; a weak D match, TRBD1 (5 bases). CDR1 SEHNR and CDR2 FQNEAQ come from the germline V gene (reference sequence). The CDR3 sequence is 17 residues long. V lost 1 base and J lost 0, with 12 bases in between. In nucleotides, the CDR3 is TGTGCCAGCAGCTTAGGTCGCGGGGCTGCAACTAATGAAAAACTGTTTTTT. Translated: CASSLGRGAATNEKLFF.

The V gene is TRBV7-2, the J gene TRBJ1-6; no clear D. Trimming pared 5 bases from V and 10 bases from J, leaving 18 bases between. The CDR3 has 15 residues. Germline V gene sequence: CDR1 SGHTA, CDR2 FQGNSA. In DNA, the CDR3 is TGTGCCAGCAGCCACCCTGGAGGGTTTGACTCACCCCTCCACTTT. Its translation: CASSHPGGFDSPLHF.